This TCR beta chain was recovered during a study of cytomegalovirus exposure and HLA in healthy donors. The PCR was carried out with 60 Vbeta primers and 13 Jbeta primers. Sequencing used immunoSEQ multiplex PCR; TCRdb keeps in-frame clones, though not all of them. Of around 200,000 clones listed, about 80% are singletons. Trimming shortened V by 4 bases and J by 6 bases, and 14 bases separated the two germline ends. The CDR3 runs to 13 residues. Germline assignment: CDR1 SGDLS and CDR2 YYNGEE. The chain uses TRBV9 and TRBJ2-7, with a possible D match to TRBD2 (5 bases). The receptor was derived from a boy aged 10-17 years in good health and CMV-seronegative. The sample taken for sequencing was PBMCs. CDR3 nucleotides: TGTGCCAGCAGCTCCGTTGGGAGCGGCGAGCAGTACTTC. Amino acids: CASSSVGSGEQYF.